A single sample is the source of the 7 T cell receptor beta chains below, sequenced in a study of T cells in Graves' hyperthyroidism and ophthalmopathy. RNA transcripts served as the template for amplifying TCR beta CDR3 regions. RT-PCR in the first round (using the HTBI primer set) targeted the TCR CDR3. TCRdb processed the multiplex PCR reads anew with MiXCR; each CDR3 protein has one entry. Of about 760,000 distinct CDR3 sequences detected, 30% to 40% appear once; the ten largest clones hold about a third. Input material: blood. The receptors were sampled from a woman aged 40 to 50 with Graves' hyperthyroidism.

This sequence joins TRBV25-1 and TRBJ1-2, with TRBD2 identical over 7 bases. Judging by the DNA end, TRBJ2-1 fits better; the J call may be wrong. This CDR3 spans 16 amino acids. Germline CDR1 MGHDK, CDR2 SYGVNS. The CDR3 coding sequence is TGTGCCAGCAGTGAATTTCGCGGGAGCTCCTACAATGAGCAGTTCTTC. This encodes CASSEFRGSSYNEQFF.

For this clonotype: Because it lacks the conserved phenylalanine or tryptophan at the end, this CDR3 is likely a read error. The V call is TRBV10-2, the J call TRBJ1-2; no definite D call. Germline CDR1 reads WSHSY; CDR2 reads SAAADI. There are 14 residues in the CDR3. V was cut by 3 bases and J by 4 bases, with 12 bases left in between. The CDR3 nucleotides are TGCGCCAGCAGTGACGATTCGAGGGCCTATGGCTACACCTCC. This translates into CASSDDSRAYGYTS.

V and J are TRBV12-3 or TRBV12-4 and TRBJ2-7, with 12 bases identical to TRBD1. The CDR3 has 16 amino acids. With V trimmed by 4 bases and J by 1 base, 5 bases remained unmatched. The CDR3 is CASSSGDRGPSYEQYF. The CDR3 DNA reads TGTGCCAGCAGTTCAGGGGACAGGGGGCCTTCCTACGAGCAGTACTTC.

This clonotype is a singleton in its sample. The chain joins TRBV29-1 to TRBJ2-7; 8 bases map to TRBD1. CDR1 and CDR2 (germline): SQVTM, ANQGSEA. This CDR3 has 14 amino acids. Unmatched junction bases numbered 11, after V lost 8 bases and J lost 2 bases. The CDR3 region is CSPIRTGRTYEQYF. In DNA, the CDR3 is TGCAGCCCCATCCGGACAGGGAGGACCTACGAGCAGTACTTC.

This clonotype was found many times. This rearrangement joins TRBV7-2 to TRBJ1-1, with D tentatively TRBD1 (5 bases). The CDR3 is 16 residues long. Trimming took 8 bases from V and 0 from J, leaving 19 bases between them. CDR1 SGHTA and CDR2 FQGNSA come from the germline V gene. The CDR3 protein is CASRRDGALMNTEAFF. DNA for the CDR3: TGTGCCAGCCGGCGGGACGGCGCTCTGATGAACACTGAAGCTTTCTTT. Looking up the rest from reference TRBV7-2 and TRBJ1-1 gives the full variable domain: GAGVSQSPSNKVTEKGKDVELRCDPISGHTALYWYRQSLGQGLEFLIYFQGNSAPDKSGLPSDRFSAERTGGSVSTLTIQRTQQEDSAVYLCASRRDGALMNTEAFFGQGTRLTVV.

This clonotype was seen ten or more times. The chain uses TRBV4-3 and TRBJ1-6; D might be TRBD1 (5 bases). V gave up 0 bases and J gave up 8 bases, with 11 bases separating them. The CDR3 has 15 residues. The germline V gene encodes CDR1 LGHNA and CDR2 YSLEER. CDR3 loop: CASSQDREVYSPLHF. CDR3 in DNA: TGCGCCAGCAGCCAAGACAGGGAGGTATATTCACCCCTCCACTTT.

This clonotype was recorded at least ten times. V usage is TRBV7-8 and J usage is TRBJ2-7; 8 bases agree with TRBD2. The CDR3 contains 14 residues. The germline gives CDR1 SGHVS, CDR2 FQNEAQ. V gave up 10 bases and J gave up 3 bases; unmatched junction bases: 11. Here the CDR3 reads CANRSSGRSYEQYF. Here the CDR3 DNA reads TGTGCCAACAGATCCAGCGGGAGAAGCTACGAGCAGTACTTC.